The clone carrying this TCR beta chain was found once. V was shortened by 0 bases and J by 2 bases, with 8 bases between the two germline ends. The germline V gene has CDR1 SGDLS and CDR2 YYNGEE. CDR3 length: 14 amino acids. The source of the sample is a study of T cell changes during pregnancy in multiple sclerosis. Method: immunoSEQ multiplex PCR; TCRdb's copy keeps in-frame clones and lacks some. The sample lists 40,000 to 55,000 clones; about nine tenths were seen once. The chain uses TRBV9 and TRBJ1-2, with D perhaps matching TRBD1 (6 bases). This receptor was taken from a female donor in good health, enrolled as a control in a pregnancy study. The source was peripheral blood, collected in the first trimester of pregnancy. For the CDR3, the DNA is TGTGCCAGCAGCGTAGCCGACAGGAACTATGGCTACACCTTC. The encoded protein is CASSVADRNYGYTF. The variable domain in full, completed from reference TRBV9 and TRBJ1-2, reads DSGVTQTPKHLITATGQRVTLRCSPRSGDLSVYWYQQSLDQGLQFLIQYYNGEERAKGNILERFSAQQFPDLHSELNLSSLELGDSALYFCASSVADRNYGYTFGSGTRLTVV.